The 6 T cell receptor beta chains in this list originate from one sample, sequenced in a study of cytomegalovirus exposure and HLA in healthy donors. It was with 60 Vbeta and 13 Jbeta primers that the PCR ran. Assay used: immunoSEQ multiplex PCR; TCRdb lists only in-frame clones, some missing. The data show 130,000 to 150,000 clones, 75% to 80% seen once. The sample taken for sequencing was PBMCs. The receptors were gathered from a young woman in good health and CMV-seronegative.

The CDR3 region is CSQDRGDEQFF. In DNA form, the CDR3 reads TGCAGCCAGGACAGGGGCGATGAGCAGTTCTTC. The chain has TRBV20-1 and TRBJ2-1; 9 bases agree with TRBD1. In germline, CDR1 is DFQATT, CDR2 SNEGSKA (reference sequence). This CDR3 contains 11 residues.

This chain links TRBV30 with TRBJ1-2, with 8 positions matching TRBD1. V trimming: 5 bases; J trimming: 8 bases; junction bases outside the gene matches: 16. Germline CDR1 is GTSNPN and CDR2 is SVGIG (reference sequence). The CDR3 sequence is 15 residues long. Written as DNA, the CDR3 is TGTGCCTGGGATGGTCCTGGGACAGGACCTGGGGGCTACACCTTC. Translation: CAWDGPGTGPGGYTF.

The J gene is TRBJ2-1, the V gene TRBV5-1; D perhaps matches TRBD2 (6 bases). This CDR3 comprises 16 residues. Trimming took 4 bases from V and 3 from J, leaving 17 bases between them. The germline CDR1 and CDR2 sequences are SGHRS and YFSETQ. CDR3 sequence: CASSLRGTSLYNEQFF. The CDR3 DNA is TGCGCCAGCAGCCTACGCGGGACTTCACTCTACAATGAGCAGTTCTTC.

About this clone itself: One end of the junction is discordant with germline, which a read error may explain. Additional DNA sequences in this sample encode the identical CDR3. The rearrangement links TRBV10-3 to TRBJ1-1; D might be TRBD1 (5 bases). The CDR3 length is 16 residues. Germline-derived CDR1 and CDR2 are ENHRY and SYGVKD. Written as DNA, the CDR3 is TGTGCCATCAGTGAGCCGGCGGGGCCCCTGAACACTGAGGCTTTCTTT. It is translated as CAISEPAGPLNTEAFF.

The rearrangement uses TRBV5-5 and TRBJ2-2; D is perhaps TRBD2 (7 bases). V dropped 1 base and J dropped 6 bases, with 13 bases sitting between them. This CDR3 comprises 15 residues. Germline CDR1 reads SGHKS; CDR2 reads YYEKEE (reference sequence). In DNA, the CDR3 is TGTGCCAGCAGCTTGTTTCGCGGGGGCCCCGGGGAGCTGTTTTTT. It specifies CASSLFRGGPGELFF.

The V and J genes are TRBV7-8 and TRBJ2-5; TRBD1 agrees at 11 bases. After removal of 3 bases from V and 4 bases from J, the junction contained 7 bases not matched to a gene. Germline V gene sequence: CDR1 SGHVS, CDR2 FQNEAQ. CDR3 length: 16 residues. CDR3 protein: CASSFPGQGAPETQYF. CDR3 in DNA: TGTGCCAGCAGCTTCCCTGGACAGGGGGCCCCAGAGACCCAGTACTTC.